The sequence of this TCR beta chain was determined in a study of blood T cell repertoires in COVID-19. The wider study: The United States, Italy and Spain supplied acute and convalescent COVID-19 samples. PBMCs, B-cell-depleted T cells, or T cells provided the cDNA or gDNA that made up the material.

With 6 bases clipped from V and 4 bases from J, the junction kept 9 bases outside the gene matches. The germline gives CDR1 MNHNS, CDR2 SASEGT. There are 15 residues in the CDR3. Original processing methods: Researchers report that nucleated cell counts were estimated from reference gene primer amplification. Clones were sequenced by immunoSEQ multiplex PCR, and TCRdb holds only the in-frame ones, with some missing. V and J calls and clone size follow that table, whereas D and trimming were derived from the DNA. Seen here are 200,000 to 250,000 clones, about 85% observed once, and the top ten hold around 2.9%.

The receptor was derived from a middle-aged man who had recovered from COVID-19. This rearrangement joins TRBV6-1 to TRBJ2-7; 10 nucleotides align to TRBD2. The sample consisted of peripheral blood. The CDR3 reads CASRETSSGRYEQYF. The CDR3 bases are TGTGCCAGCAGAGAAACGTCTAGCGGGAGATACGAGCAGTACTTC.